Sequencing of this T cell receptor beta chain was carried out in a study of patients and donors after allogeneic stem cell transplantation. TCRdb analysed the RT-PCR reads with MiXCR anew, one entry per CDR3 protein. The data show 150,000 to 200,000 distinct CDR3 sequences, with 35% to 50% seen just once and approximately 32% held by the top ten. There are 12 residues in the CDR3. Trimming pared 0 bases from V and 7 bases from J, leaving 6 bases between. Germline values: CDR1 LGHNA, CDR2 YNFKEQ. The sample was blood, either unsorted or a sorted T cell fraction (not recorded which). The chain has TRBV4-2 and TRBJ1-1; no firm D call. This sequence was found in a human donor who was either an allogeneic HSCT recipient or a stem cell or donor lymphocyte infusion donor (not recorded which). It is not recorded whose cells these are; they may come from a transplant donor. CDR3 in amino acids: CASSQDWGEAFF. In DNA form, the CDR3 reads TGTGCCAGCAGCCAAGATTGGGGTGAAGCTTTCTTT.